This T cell receptor beta chain was sequenced for a study of blood T cells in healthy people across ages. Study at large: There was about one barcoded beta molecule captured by template switching per two T cells. Study-wide results and limits: CMV infection status of these donors was not known.

The CDR3 runs 12 residues. Germline CDR1 reads SQVTM; CDR2 reads ANQGSEA. The V gene lost 5 bases and the J gene lost 1 base, with 8 bases spanning the gap. A second PCR, run for roughly 7 to 12 cycles, used a sample-barcoded 5' primer plus a J-beta primer mix. TCRdb reprocessed the 5' RACE reads with MiXCR, giving one entry per CDR3 protein. In the table there are some 640,000 distinct CDR3 sequences, around 45% of which are singletons. For this clonotype: No antigen is known for it.

Sequencing was carried out using blood. V and J are TRBV29-1 and TRBJ1-1; D not resolved. The origin of this receptor is a woman in her sixties in good health. The CDR3 sequence: CSVLVPNTEAFF. Here the CDR3 DNA reads TGCAGCGTTCTCGTCCCGAACACTGAAGCTTTCTTT.